A selection of T cell receptor beta chains follows, all from one sample in a study of T cell repertoires in cytomegalovirus infection. Using its own MiXCR run on the reads, TCRdb lists one record per CDR3 protein. The data show some 300,000 distinct CDR3 sequences, roughly a tenth seen once. The specimen was PBMCs. Source of these receptors: a human donor in good health (CMV status not recorded). Some clones in this sample may be carry-over from other donors' samples. CDR3s include the opening cysteine and the closing phenylalanine or tryptophan. The D gene is left open where the match is weak. Clone size is not always given. Where it is, it says once, few, many or a class for expanded clones.

few	TRBV29-1	-	TRBJ2-2	CSVVGVQNTGELFF	TGCAGCGTTGTCGGGGTCCAAAACACCGGGGAGCTGTTTTTT
-	TRBV7-3	TRBD1	TRBJ2-4	CASSIRTGDVKNIQYF	TGTGCCAGCAGCATCCGGACAGGGGATGTCAAAAACATTCAGTACTTC
many	TRBV5-1	-	TRBJ1-2	CASSLMGGSYGYTF	TGCGCCAGCAGCTTGATGGGGGGATCCTATGGCTACACCTTC
many	TRBV7-3	-	TRBJ2-6	CASSFRRVAGANVLTF	TGTGCCAGCAGCTTCCGCCGGGTGGCTGGGGCCAACGTCCTGACTTTC
many	TRBV6-2/TRBV6-3	TRBD1	TRBJ2-2	CASKGAATGAGELFF	TGTGCCAGCAAGGGGGCAGCAACTGGGGCCGGGGAGCTGTTTTTT
many	TRBV14	TRBD2	TRBJ2-3	CASSQELAGWSTDTQYF	TGTGCCAGCAGCCAAGAACTAGCGGGATGGAGCACAGATACGCAGTATTTT
-	TRBV29-1	-	TRBJ2-5	CSVLGSFETQYF	TGCAGCGTCTTAGGGTCATTTGAGACCCAGTACTTC
many	TRBV29-1	-	TRBJ2-2	CSPLAEYTGELFF	TGCAGCCCCTTAGCGGAATACACCGGGGAGCTGTTTTTT
many	TRBV6-1	-	TRBJ1-5	CASSLTSGTGNQPQHF	TGTGCCAGCAGTTTAACCTCCGGGACGGGCAATCAGCCCCAGCATTTT
many	TRBV7-9	-	TRBJ1-1	CASSLAGGSNTEAFF	TGTGCCAGCAGCTTAGCAGGGGGGTCTAACACTGAAGCTTTCTTT
many	TRBV28	-	TRBJ2-3	CASSLPVADTQYF	TGTGCCAGCAGTTTACCAGTGGCAGATACGCAGTATTTT